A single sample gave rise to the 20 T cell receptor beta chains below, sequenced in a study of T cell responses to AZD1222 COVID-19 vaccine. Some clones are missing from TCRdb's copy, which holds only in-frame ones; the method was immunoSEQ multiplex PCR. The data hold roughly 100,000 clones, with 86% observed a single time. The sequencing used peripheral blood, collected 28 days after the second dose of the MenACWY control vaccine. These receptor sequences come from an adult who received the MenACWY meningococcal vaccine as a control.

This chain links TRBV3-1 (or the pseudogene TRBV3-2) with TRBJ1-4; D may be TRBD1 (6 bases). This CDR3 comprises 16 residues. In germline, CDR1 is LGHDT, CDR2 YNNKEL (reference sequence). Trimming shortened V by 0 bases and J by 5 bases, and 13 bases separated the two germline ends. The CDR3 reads CASSQEWGPGNEKLFF. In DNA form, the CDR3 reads TGTGCCAGCAGCCAAGAATGGGGGCCGGGAAATGAAAAACTGTTTTTT.

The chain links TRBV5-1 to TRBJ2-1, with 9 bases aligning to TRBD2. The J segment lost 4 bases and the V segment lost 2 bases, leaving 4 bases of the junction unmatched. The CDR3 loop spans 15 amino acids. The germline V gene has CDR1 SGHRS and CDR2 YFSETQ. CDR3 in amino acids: CASSFTSGLYNEQFF. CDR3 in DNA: TGCGCCAGCAGCTTTACTAGCGGGCTTTACAATGAGCAGTTCTTC.

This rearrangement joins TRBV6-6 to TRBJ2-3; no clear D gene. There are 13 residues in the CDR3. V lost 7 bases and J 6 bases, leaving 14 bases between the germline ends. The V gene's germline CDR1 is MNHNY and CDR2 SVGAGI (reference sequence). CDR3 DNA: TGTGCCAGCAACCCCCCGGGTTCCGATACGCAGTATTTT. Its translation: CASNPPGSDTQYF.

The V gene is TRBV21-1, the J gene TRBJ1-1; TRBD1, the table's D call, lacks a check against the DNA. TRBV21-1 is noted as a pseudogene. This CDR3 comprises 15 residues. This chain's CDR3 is CASSKPRTGRTEAFF. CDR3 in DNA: TGTGCCAGCAGCAAGCCTCGGACAGGGCGGACTGAAGCTTTCTTT.

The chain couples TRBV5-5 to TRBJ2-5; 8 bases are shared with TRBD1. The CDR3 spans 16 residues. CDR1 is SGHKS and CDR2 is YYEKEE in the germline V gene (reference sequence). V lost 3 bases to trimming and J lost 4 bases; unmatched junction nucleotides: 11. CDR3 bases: TGTGCCAGCAGCTCGTATCGACAGGGGCCTCGAGAGACCCAGTACTTC. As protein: CASSSYRQGPRETQYF.

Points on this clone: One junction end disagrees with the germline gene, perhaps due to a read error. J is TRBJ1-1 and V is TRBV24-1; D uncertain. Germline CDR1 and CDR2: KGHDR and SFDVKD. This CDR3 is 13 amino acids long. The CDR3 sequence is CATSDFLSRTLQF. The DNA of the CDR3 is TGTGCCACCAGTGATTTTCTCAGTAGAACCCTGCAGTTT.

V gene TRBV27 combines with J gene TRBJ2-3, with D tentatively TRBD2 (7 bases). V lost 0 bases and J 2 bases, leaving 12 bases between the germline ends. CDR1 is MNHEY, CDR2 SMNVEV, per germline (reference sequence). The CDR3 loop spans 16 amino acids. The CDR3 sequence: CASSLSTGGPTDTQYF. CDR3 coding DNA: TGTGCCAGCAGTTTATCGACGGGGGGCCCCACAGATACGCAGTATTTT.

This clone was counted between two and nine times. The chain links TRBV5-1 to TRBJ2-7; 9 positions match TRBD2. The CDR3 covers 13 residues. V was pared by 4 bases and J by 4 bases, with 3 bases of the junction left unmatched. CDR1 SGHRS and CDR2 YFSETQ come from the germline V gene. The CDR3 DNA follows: TGCGCCAGCAGCGGGAGCGGGGGGTACGAGCAGTACTTC. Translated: CASSGSGGYEQYF.

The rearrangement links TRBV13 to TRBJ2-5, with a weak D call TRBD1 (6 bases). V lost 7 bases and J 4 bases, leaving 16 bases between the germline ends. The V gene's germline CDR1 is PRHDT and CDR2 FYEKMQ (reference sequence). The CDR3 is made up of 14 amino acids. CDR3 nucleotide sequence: TGTGCCAGCAACATGGGGGCGCTTGGAGAGACCCAGTACTTC. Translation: CASNMGALGETQYF.

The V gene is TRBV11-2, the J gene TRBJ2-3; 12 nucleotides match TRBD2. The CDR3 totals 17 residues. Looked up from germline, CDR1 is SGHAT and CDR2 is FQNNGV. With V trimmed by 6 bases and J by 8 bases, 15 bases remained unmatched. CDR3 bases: TGTGCCAGCAGGTCCAGATGGACTAGCGGGGCGCAGGGTACGCAGTATTTT. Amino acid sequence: CASRSRWTSGAQGTQYF.

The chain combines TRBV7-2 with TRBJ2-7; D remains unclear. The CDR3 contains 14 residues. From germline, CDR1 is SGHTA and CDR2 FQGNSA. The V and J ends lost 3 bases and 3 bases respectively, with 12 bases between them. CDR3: CASSFLYRSYEQYF. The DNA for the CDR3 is TGTGCCAGCAGCTTTCTCTATAGGAGCTACGAGCAGTACTTC.

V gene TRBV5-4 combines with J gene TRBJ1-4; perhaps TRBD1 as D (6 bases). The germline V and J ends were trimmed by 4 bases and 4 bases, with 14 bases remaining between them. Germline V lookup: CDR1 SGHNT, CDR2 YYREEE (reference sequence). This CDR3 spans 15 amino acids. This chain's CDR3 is CASSQEQGLNEKLFF. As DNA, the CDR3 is TGTGCCAGCAGCCAAGAGCAGGGGCTTAATGAAAAACTGTTTTTT.

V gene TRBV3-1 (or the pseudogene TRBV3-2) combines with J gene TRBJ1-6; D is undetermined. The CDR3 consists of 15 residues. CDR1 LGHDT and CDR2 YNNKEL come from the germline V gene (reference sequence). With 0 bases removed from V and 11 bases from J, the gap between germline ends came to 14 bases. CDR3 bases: TGTGCCAGCAGCCAAGAGAGGTGGGGAGTAGCACCCCTCCACTTT. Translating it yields CASSQERWGVAPLHF.

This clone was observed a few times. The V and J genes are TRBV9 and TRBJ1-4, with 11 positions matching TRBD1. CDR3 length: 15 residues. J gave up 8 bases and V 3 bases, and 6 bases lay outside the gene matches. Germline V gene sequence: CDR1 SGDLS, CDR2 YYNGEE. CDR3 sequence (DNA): TGTGCCAGCAGCGCCGGACAGGGGGCGAGCGAAAAACTGTTTTTT. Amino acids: CASSAGQGASEKLFF.

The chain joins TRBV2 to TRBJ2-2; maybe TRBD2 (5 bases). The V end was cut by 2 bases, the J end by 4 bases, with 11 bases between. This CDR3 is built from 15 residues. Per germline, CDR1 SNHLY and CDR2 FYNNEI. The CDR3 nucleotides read TGTGCCAGCAGTGAACTGGGAGTGGCCACCGGGGAGCTGTTTTTT. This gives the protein CASSELGVATGELFF.

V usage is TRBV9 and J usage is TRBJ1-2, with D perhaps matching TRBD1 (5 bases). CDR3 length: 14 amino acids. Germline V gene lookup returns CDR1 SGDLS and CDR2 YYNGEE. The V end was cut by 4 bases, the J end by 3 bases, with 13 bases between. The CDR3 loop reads CASSQMTAYYGYTF. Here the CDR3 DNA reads TGTGCCAGCAGCCAAATGACAGCTTACTATGGCTACACCTTC.

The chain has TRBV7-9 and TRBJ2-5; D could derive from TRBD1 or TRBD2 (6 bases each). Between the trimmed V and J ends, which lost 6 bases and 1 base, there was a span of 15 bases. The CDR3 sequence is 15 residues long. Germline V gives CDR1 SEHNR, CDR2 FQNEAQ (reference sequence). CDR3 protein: CASSPSGGPQETQYF. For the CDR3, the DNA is TGTGCCAGCAGTCCTTCCGGGGGCCCCCAAGAGACCCAGTACTTC.

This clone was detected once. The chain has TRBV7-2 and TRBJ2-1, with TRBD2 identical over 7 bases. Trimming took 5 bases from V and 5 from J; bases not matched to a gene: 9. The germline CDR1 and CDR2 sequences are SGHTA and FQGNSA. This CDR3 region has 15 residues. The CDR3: CASSPSGLFHNEQFF. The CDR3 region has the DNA TGTGCCAGCAGCCCTAGCGGCTTGTTCCACAATGAGCAGTTCTTC.

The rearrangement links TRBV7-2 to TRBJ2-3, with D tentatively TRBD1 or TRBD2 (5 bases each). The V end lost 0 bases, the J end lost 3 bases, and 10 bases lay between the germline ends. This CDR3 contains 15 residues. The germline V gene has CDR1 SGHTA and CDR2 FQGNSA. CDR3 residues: CASSLALGTTDTQYF. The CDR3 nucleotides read TGTGCCAGCAGCTTAGCGCTGGGGACGACAGATACGCAGTATTTT.

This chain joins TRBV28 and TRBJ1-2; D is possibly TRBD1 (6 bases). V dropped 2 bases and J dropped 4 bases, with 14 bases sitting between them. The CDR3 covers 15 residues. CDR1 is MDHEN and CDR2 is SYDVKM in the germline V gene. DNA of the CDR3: TGTGCCAGCAGTTTAAGGGGGAGAGAGGGCTATGGCTACACCTTC. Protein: CASSLRGREGYGYTF.